Below, 17 T cell receptor beta chains from the same sample are listed, as sequenced in a study of blood T cell repertoires in COVID-19. The data were produced by immunoSEQ multiplex PCR, yet TCRdb's version contains in-frame clones alone and is incomplete. The data show nearly 300,000 clones, about 87% seen once. The specimen sequenced was peripheral blood. The receptors originated from a woman aged 25-40 years who had recovered from COVID-19.

The chain couples TRBV20-1 to TRBJ2-4; tentatively, D is TRBD1 (6 bases). V lost 5 bases and J 8 bases, leaving 10 bases between the germline ends. From germline, CDR1 is DFQATT and CDR2 SNEGSKA (reference sequence). CDR3 size: 11 residues. For the CDR3, the DNA is TGCAGTGCTCTGGACAGTTACATTCAGTACTTC. This encodes CSALDSYIQYF.

This clone was counted once. V usage is TRBV2 and J usage is TRBJ1-2, with D tentatively TRBD1 (5 bases). V was pared by 4 bases and J by 5 bases, with 17 bases between. CDR1 and CDR2 from the germline V gene are SNHLY and FYNNEI. The CDR3 extends over 15 amino acids. The CDR3 is CASSARQPRVYGYTF. Here the CDR3 DNA reads TGTGCCAGCAGTGCGCGGCAGCCCAGGGTATATGGCTACACCTTC.

V and J are TRBV7-9 and TRBJ1-1; D is unclear. Deletions cut 5 bases from V and 2 bases from J, with 15 bases between. CDR3 size: 15 residues. Germline V gives CDR1 SEHNR, CDR2 FQNEAQ (reference sequence). CDR3 coding DNA: TGTGCCAGCAGCGCCGTGGGAGCCCTAAACACTGAAGCTTTCTTT. Translating it yields CASSAVGALNTEAFF.

The V call is TRBV2, the J call TRBJ2-7, with 11 bases aligning to TRBD1. V trimming: 7 bases; J trimming: 5 bases; junction bases outside the gene matches: 7. CDR1 SNHLY and CDR2 FYNNEI come from the germline V gene. The CDR3 is 14 residues long. CDR3 DNA sequence: TGTGCCAGCAAGAGGGACAGGGGGAACCACGAGCAGTACTTC. Translated, it gives CASKRDRGNHEQYF.

The chain uses TRBV30 and TRBJ1-2; the D gene is possibly TRBD1 (6 bases). Germline V gene lookup returns CDR1 GTSNPN and CDR2 SVGIG (reference sequence). V lost 5 bases and J lost 4, with 11 bases in between. CDR3 length: 12 residues. The CDR3 loop is CAWADRPYGYTF. In DNA form, the CDR3 reads TGTGCCTGGGCAGACAGGCCCTATGGCTACACCTTC.

This clone was found once. The chain joins TRBV5-1 to TRBJ1-3; no reliable D call. The CDR3 contains 13 residues. V shed 0 bases and J shed 8 bases, with 9 bases lying between them. CDR1 SGHRS and CDR2 YFSETQ come from the germline V gene. Here the CDR3 reads CASSLAPGDTIYF. The DNA for the CDR3 is TGCGCCAGCAGCTTGGCCCCCGGGGACACCATATATTTT.

This clone was found once. CDR3 sequence: CASSDRGGAEAFF. For the CDR3, the DNA is TGTGCCAGCAGCGACAGGGGAGGGGCTGAAGCTTTCTTT. The genes are TRBV27 and TRBJ1-1, with 8 bases lining up with TRBD1. Germline trimming cut 6 bases from V and 6 bases from J; bases unmatched to any gene: 6. Germline loops: CDR1 MNHEY, CDR2 SMNVEV (reference sequence). This CDR3 contains 13 residues.

This chain links TRBV13 with TRBJ1-2; 9 nucleotides line up with TRBD1. The V gene's germline CDR1 is PRHDT and CDR2 FYEKMQ (reference sequence). V gave up 6 bases and J gave up 5 bases; unmatched junction bases: 10. The CDR3 consists of 15 residues. This CDR3 is CASRVHRGLEYGYTF. The CDR3 DNA reads TGTGCCAGCAGGGTCCACAGGGGGCTGGAGTATGGCTACACCTTC.

V and J are TRBV4-1 and TRBJ2-2, with TRBD1 as a possible D gene (6 bases). Germline CDR1 is MGHRA and CDR2 is YSYEKL. Trimming removed 1 base at V and 4 bases at J, with 13 bases between. The CDR3 consists of 16 residues. This CDR3 is CASSQASGQSTGELFF. CDR3 bases: TGCGCCAGCAGCCAAGCGTCAGGACAGAGCACCGGGGAGCTGTTTTTT.

This sequence joins TRBV7-9 and TRBJ1-2; no clear D. V lost 2 bases to trimming and J lost 4 bases, with 11 bases between them. CDR1 and CDR2 from the germline V gene are SEHNR and FQNEAQ (reference sequence). The CDR3 totals 14 residues. The CDR3 region has the DNA TGTGCCAGCAGCTTAATTCAGGCGGGCTATGGCTACACCTTC. Its protein is CASSLIQAGYGYTF.

This clone was counted between two and nine times. J is TRBJ1-1 and V is TRBV7-9, with D possibly matching TRBD1 (6 bases). The CDR3 runs to 13 residues. V was clipped by 1 base and J by 7 bases, with 10 bases between them. Germline V gene data show CDR1 as SEHNR and CDR2 as FQNEAQ (reference sequence). CDR3 residues: CASSLGQGIEAFF. The CDR3 coding sequence is TGTGCCAGCAGCTTAGGGCAGGGGATTGAAGCTTTCTTT.

V and J are TRBV7-2 and TRBJ2-3, with 10 bases that match TRBD2. The CDR3 covers 16 residues. Trimming at V came to 3 bases and at J to 3 bases, leaving 6 bases not matched to a gene. Germline V gives CDR1 SGHTA, CDR2 FQGNSA. The CDR3 spells CASSFKRGGLTDTQYF. The CDR3 bases are TGTGCCAGCAGCTTCAAGCGGGGGGGCCTGACAGATACGCAGTATTTT.

The V gene is TRBV28, the J gene TRBJ1-1; D gene ambiguous. Per the germline V gene, CDR1 is MDHEN and CDR2 is SYDVKM. The ends were cut back, 2 bases at V and 7 bases at J, with 8 bases in the middle. This CDR3 has 12 amino acids. CDR3 residues: CASSLEHLEAFF. The CDR3 DNA reads TGTGCCAGCAGTTTAGAGCACCTTGAAGCTTTCTTT.

This clone was recorded a few times. The chain recombines TRBV5-4 with TRBJ2-3, with a tentative D call TRBD1 (5 bases). This CDR3 has 17 residues. Trimming left V 0 bases short and J 0 bases short, with 14 bases between. The V gene's germline CDR1 is SGHNT and CDR2 YYREEE (reference sequence). CDR3 loop: CASSLGARQGSTDTQYF. CDR3 in DNA: TGTGCCAGCAGCTTGGGGGCTCGCCAGGGTAGCACAGATACGCAGTATTTT.

V usage is TRBV29-1 and J usage is TRBJ1-1; D not resolved. V shed 7 bases and J shed 0 bases, with 9 bases lying between them. The germline V gene encodes CDR1 SQVTM and CDR2 ANQGSEA. The CDR3 is made up of 12 amino acids. CDR3 coding DNA: TGCAGCGCGCCCGGGGTGAACACTGAAGCTTTCTTT. Its translation: CSAPGVNTEAFF.

The chain carries TRBV7-6 and TRBJ1-2; 7 positions match TRBD1. This CDR3 comprises 15 residues. CDR1 is SGHVS and CDR2 is FNYEAQ in the germline V gene. V dropped 4 bases and J dropped 4; count of bases not matched to a gene: 9. The CDR3, as DNA: TGTGCCAGCAGCTCTGGCATACAGGGGCCCTATGGCTACACCTTC. Amino acids: CASSSGIQGPYGYTF. Filled out from reference TRBV7-6 and TRBJ1-2, the complete variable domain reads GAGVSQSPRYKVTKRGQDVALRCDPISGHVSLYWYRQALGQGPEFLTYFNYEAQQDKSGLPNDRFSAERPEGSISTLTIQRTEQRDSAMYRCASSSGIQGPYGYTFGSGTRLTVV.

V gene TRBV27 combines with J gene TRBJ2-4; weak D call: TRBD2 (5 bases). Trimming removed 6 bases from V and 5 bases from J, with 17 bases in between. The CDR3 consists of 15 residues. Germline assignment: CDR1 MNHEY and CDR2 SMNVEV (reference sequence). The CDR3 sequence is CASRSLLRRENIQYF. The DNA of the CDR3 is TGTGCCAGCAGATCCCTGCTCAGGCGGGAAAACATTCAGTACTTC.